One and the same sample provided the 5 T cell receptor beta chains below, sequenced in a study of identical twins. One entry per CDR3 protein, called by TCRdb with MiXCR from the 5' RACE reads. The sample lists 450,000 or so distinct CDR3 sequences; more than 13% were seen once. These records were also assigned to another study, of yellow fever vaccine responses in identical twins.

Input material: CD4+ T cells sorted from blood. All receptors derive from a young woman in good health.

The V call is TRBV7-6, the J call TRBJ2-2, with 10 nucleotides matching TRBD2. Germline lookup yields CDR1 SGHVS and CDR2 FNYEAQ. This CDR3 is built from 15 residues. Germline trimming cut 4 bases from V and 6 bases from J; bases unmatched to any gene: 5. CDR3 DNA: TGTGCCAGCAGCTGGCTAGCGGGGGCCGCCGGGGAGCTGTTTTTT. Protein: CASSWLAGAAGELFF.

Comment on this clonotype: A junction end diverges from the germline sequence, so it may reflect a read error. CDR3: CASSLSDTKYF. The DNA of the CDR3 is TGCGCCAGCAGCTTGTCAGATACGAAGTATTTT. The chain combines TRBV5-1 with TRBJ2-3, with D unresolved. From germline, CDR1 is SGHRS and CDR2 YFSETQ. The CDR3 runs to 11 residues.

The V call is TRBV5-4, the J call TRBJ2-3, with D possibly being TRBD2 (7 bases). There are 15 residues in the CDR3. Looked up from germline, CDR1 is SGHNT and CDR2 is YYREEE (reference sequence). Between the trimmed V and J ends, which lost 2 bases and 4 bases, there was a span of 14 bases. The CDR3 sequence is CASSFMGGPPDTQYF. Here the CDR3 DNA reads TGTGCCAGCAGCTTCATGGGGGGGCCCCCAGATACGCAGTATTTT.

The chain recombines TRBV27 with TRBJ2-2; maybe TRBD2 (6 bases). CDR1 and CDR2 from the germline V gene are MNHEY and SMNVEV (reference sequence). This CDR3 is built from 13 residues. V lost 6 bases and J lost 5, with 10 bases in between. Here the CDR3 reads CASRRGMTGELFF. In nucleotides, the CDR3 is TGTGCCAGCAGACGGGGGATGACCGGGGAGCTGTTTTTT.

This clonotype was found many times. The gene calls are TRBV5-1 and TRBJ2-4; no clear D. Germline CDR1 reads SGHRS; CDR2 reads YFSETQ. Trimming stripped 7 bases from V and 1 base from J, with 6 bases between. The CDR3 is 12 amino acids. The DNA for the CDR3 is TGCGCCAGCCTCCTGGCCAAAAACATTCAGTACTTC. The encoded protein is CASLLAKNIQYF.